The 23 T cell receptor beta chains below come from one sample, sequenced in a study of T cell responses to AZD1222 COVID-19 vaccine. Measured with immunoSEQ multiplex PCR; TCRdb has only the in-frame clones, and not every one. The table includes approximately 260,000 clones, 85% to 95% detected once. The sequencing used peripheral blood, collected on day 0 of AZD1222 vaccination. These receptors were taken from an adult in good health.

The chain's CDR3 is CASSPSINMNTEAFF. The CDR3 nucleotides read TGTGCCAGCAGTCCGTCGATTAACATGAACACTGAAGCTTTCTTT. The chain carries TRBV6-5 and TRBJ1-1; D ambiguous. The V gene lost 5 bases and the J gene lost 0 bases, with 13 bases spanning the gap. CDR3 length: 15 amino acids. CDR1 is MNHEY and CDR2 is SVGAGI in the germline V gene.

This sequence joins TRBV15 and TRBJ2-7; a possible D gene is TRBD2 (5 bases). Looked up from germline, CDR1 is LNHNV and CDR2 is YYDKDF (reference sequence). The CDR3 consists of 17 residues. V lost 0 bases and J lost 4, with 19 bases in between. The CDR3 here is CATSRDPSGDLIYEQYF. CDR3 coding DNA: TGTGCCACCAGCAGAGATCCCAGCGGAGACCTTATTTACGAGCAGTACTTC.

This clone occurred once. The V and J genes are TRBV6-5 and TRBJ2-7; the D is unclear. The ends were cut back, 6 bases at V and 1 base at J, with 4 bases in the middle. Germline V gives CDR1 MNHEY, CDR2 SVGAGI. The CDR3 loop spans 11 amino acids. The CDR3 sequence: CASRWSYEQYF. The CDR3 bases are TGTGCCAGCAGATGGTCCTACGAGCAGTACTTC.

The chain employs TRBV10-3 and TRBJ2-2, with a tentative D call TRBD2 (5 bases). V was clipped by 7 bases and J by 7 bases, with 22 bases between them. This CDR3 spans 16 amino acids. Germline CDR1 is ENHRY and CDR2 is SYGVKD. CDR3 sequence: CAITPHSLRAVGELFF. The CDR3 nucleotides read TGTGCCATCACCCCACACAGTCTTAGAGCGGTCGGGGAGCTGTTTTTT.

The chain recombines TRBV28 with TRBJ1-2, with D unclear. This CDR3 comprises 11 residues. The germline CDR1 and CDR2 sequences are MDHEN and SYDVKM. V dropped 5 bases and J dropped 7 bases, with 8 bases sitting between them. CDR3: CASSTGTGYTF. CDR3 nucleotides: TGTGCCAGCAGTACGGGTACTGGCTACACCTTC.

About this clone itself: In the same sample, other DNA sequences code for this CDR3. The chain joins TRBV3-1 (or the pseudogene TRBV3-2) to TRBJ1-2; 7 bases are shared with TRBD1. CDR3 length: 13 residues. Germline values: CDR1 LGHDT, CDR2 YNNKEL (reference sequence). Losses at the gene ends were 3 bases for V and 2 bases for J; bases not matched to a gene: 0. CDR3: CASSQGQNYGYTF. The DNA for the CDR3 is TGTGCCAGCAGCCAGGGACAGAACTATGGCTACACCTTC.

Here the CDR3 reads CASSPWDRGQVEQYF. The CDR3, as DNA: TGTGCCAGCAGTCCATGGGACAGGGGTCAGGTCGAGCAGTACTTC. The J gene is TRBJ2-7, the V gene TRBV28; 10 bases line up with TRBD1. The germline CDR1 and CDR2 sequences are MDHEN and SYDVKM. After removal of 5 bases from V and 6 bases from J, the junction contained 10 bases not matched to a gene. The CDR3 has 15 residues.

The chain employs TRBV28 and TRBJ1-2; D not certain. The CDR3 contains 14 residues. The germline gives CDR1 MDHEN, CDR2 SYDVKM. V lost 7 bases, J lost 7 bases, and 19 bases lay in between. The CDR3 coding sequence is TGTGCCAGCAAAGGTACTCCGTCGAGGAGTGGCTACACCTTC. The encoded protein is CASKGTPSRSGYTF.

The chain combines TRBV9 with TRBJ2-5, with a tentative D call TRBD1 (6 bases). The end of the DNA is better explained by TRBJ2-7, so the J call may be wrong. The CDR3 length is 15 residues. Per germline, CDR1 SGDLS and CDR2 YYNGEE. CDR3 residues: CASSVGTGTTYEQYF. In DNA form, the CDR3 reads TGTGCCAGCAGCGTAGGGACCGGGACAACCTACGAGCAGTACTTC.

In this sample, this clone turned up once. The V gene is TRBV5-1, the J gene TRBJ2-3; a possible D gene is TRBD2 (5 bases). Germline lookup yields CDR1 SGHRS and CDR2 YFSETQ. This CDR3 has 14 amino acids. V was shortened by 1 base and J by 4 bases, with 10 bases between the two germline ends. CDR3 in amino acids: CASSLTRTSDTQYF. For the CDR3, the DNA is TGCGCCAGCAGCTTGACTAGGACCTCAGATACGCAGTATTTT.

CDR3 amino acids: CASSPPPPYNEQFF. The CDR3 DNA sequence: TGTGCCAGCAGCCCCCCTCCTCCCTACAATGAGCAGTTCTTC. The rearrangement joins TRBV9 to TRBJ2-1, with no clear D. V was pared by 4 bases and J by 2 bases, with 10 bases between. Germline V gene sequence: CDR1 SGDLS, CDR2 YYNGEE. There are 14 residues in the CDR3.

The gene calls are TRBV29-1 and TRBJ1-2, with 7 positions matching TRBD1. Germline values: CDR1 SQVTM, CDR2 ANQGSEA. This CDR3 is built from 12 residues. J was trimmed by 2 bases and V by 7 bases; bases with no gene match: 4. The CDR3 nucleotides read TGCAGCGGATCGGGACAGAACTATGGCTACACCTTC. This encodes CSGSGQNYGYTF.

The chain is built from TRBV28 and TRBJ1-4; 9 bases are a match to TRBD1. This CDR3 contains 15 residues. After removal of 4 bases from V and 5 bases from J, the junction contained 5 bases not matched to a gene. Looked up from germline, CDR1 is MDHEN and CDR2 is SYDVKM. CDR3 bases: TGTGCCAGCAGTTCAGGGACAGGGACAAATGAAAAACTGTTTTTT. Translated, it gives CASSSGTGTNEKLFF.

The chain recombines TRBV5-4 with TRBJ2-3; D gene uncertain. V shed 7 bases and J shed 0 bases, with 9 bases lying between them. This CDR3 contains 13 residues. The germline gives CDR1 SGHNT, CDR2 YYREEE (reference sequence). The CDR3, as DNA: TGTGCCAGCCGTATTGCTAGCACAGATACGCAGTATTTT. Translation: CASRIASTDTQYF.

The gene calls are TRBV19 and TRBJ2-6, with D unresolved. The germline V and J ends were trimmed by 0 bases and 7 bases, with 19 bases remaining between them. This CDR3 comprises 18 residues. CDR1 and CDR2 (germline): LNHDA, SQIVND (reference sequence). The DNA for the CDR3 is TGTGCCAGTAGTATAGACAGGAGCGCTACCGCGTTAGCCAACGTCCTGACTTTC. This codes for CASSIDRSATALANVLTF.

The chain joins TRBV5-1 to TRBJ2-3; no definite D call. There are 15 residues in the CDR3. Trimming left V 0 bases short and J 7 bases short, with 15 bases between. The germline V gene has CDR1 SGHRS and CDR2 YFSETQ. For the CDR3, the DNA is TGCGCCAGCAGCTTGGGGCTAGTCTCGGAAAATACGCAGTATTTT. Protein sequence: CASSLGLVSENTQYF. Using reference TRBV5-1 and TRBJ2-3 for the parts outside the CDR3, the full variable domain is KAGVTQTPRYLIKTRGQQVTLSCSPISGHRSVSWYQQTPGQGLQFLFEYFSETQRNKGNFPGRFSGRQFSNSRSEMNVSTLELGDSALYLCASSLGLVSENTQYFGPGTRLTVL.

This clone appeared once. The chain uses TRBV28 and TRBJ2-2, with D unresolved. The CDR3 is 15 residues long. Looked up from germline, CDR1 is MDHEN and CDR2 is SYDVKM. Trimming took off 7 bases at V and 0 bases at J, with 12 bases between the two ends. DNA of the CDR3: TGTGCCAGCACACTTAGTGCTACGAACACCGGGGAGCTGTTTTTT. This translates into CASTLSATNTGELFF.

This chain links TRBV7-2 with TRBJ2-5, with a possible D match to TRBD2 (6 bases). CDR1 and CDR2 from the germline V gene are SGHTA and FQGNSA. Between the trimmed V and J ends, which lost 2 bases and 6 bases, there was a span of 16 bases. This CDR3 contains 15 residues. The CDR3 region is CASSLKWEAGKTQYF. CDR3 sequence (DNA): TGTGCCAGCAGCTTAAAGTGGGAGGCGGGAAAGACCCAGTACTTC.

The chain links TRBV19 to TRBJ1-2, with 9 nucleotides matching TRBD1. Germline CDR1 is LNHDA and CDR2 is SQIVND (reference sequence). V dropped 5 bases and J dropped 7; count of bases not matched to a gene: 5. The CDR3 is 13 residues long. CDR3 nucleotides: TGTGCCAGTAGTCCGGGACAGGGCGGTGGCTACACCTTC. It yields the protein CASSPGQGGGYTF.

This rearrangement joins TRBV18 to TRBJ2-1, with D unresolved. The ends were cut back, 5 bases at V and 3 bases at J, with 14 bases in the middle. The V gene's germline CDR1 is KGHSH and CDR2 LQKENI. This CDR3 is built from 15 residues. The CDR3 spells CASSSRRASYNEQFF. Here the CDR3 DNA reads TGTGCCAGCTCATCCAGGCGAGCGAGCTACAATGAGCAGTTCTTC.

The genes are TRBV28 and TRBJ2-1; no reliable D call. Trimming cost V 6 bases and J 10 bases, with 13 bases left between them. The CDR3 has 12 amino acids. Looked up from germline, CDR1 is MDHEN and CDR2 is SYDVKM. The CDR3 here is CASRPAMGEQFF. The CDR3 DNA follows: TGTGCCAGCAGGCCCGCCATGGGAGAGCAGTTCTTC.

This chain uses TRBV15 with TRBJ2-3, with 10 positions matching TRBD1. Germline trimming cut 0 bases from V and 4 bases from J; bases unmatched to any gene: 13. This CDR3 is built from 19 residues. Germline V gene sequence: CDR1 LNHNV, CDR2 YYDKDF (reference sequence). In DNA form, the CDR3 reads TGTGCCACCAGCAGAGATCCCCCGGGACAGGGGCCGTCAGCAGATACGCAGTATTTT. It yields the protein CATSRDPPGQGPSADTQYF. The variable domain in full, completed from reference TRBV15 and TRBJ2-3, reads DAMVIQNPRYQVTQFGKPVTLSCSQTLNHNVMYWYQQKSSQAPKLLFHYYDKDFNNEADTPDNFQSRRPNTSFCFLDIRSPGLGDTAMYLCATSRDPPGQGPSADTQYFGPGTRLTVL.

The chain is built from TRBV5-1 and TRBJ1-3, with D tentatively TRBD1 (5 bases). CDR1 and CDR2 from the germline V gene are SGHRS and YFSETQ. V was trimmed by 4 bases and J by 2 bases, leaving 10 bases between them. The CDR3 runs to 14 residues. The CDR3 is CASSGDSPGNTIYF. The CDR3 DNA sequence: TGCGCCAGCAGCGGCGACAGCCCTGGAAACACCATATATTTT.